This T cell receptor (beta chain) stems from a study of shared clonotypes between healthy human individuals. In the case of this clone: Its antigen is unknown.

Only in-frame clones appear in the TCRdb table, and some are missing; sequencing was by immunoSEQ multiplex PCR. The sample contains a few million clones, approximately 94% of which appear only once. Trimming pared 7 bases from V and 2 bases from J, leaving 17 bases between. The CDR3 is 14 residues long. Germline CDR1 is SQVTM and CDR2 is ANQGSEA. Study-wide findings and caveats: Rarefaction indicated that sorted-subset sequencing remained incomplete although depth was large. All-four-donor shared clonotypes had higher generation probabilities than non-shared clonotypes did.

V usage is TRBV29-1 and J usage is TRBJ1-1; D possibly corresponds to TRBD1 (5 bases). Sequenced input: naive CD4+ T cells sorted from blood. The subset denotes: CD45RA+ positively selected. This sequence was found in a young man in good health. The CDR3 DNA reads as TGCAGCGCCTTTCCTACAGGAACTAACACTGAAGCTTTCTTT. Encoded protein: CSAFPTGTNTEAFF. Full variable domain (outside the CDR3, taken from reference TRBV29-1 and TRBJ1-1): SAVISQKPSRDICQRGTSLTIQCQVDSQVTMMFWYRQQPGQSLTLIATANQGSEATYESGFVIDKFPISRPNLTFSTLTVSNMSPEDSSIYLCSAFPTGTNTEAFFGQGTRLTVV.